This T cell receptor (beta chain) comes out of a study of T-cell memory formation after mild COVID-19 (dated by TCRdb to the early 2020s). In the study overall: TCR sequence clusters from the two donors were largely donor specific. Two young, previously healthy adult volunteers, one female and one male, were included in the cohort. In two donors, T-cell clones that expanded and contracted after mild COVID-19 were followed by sequencing TCRalpha and TCRbeta repertoires longitudinally. The research as a whole found: Some responding clones were detected in pre-infection memory, suggesting pre-existing cross-reactive memory T cells joined the SARS-CoV-2 response. Clones contracting from day 15 to 85 had balanced CD4/CD8 phenotypes, while a second wave expanding from day 15 to 37 was biased towards CD4+. Whether the second-wave clones peaking on day 37 were SARS-CoV-2 specific was not confirmed. Only two mild cases were covered by the study, and larger cohorts that include severe cases with pre-infection samples were considered necessary. Contracting CD4+ clones were located mainly in the CM and EM memory subsets, whereas CD8+ clones were found to be enriched in EMRA.

The junction carries 13 bases between V and J, which are trimmed by 4 bases and 15 bases respectively. The CDR3 sequence holds 11 residues, the cysteine and phenylalanine included. The DNA shown is the 33-base CDR3, in frame from base 1. The germline V gene sets CDR1 to MRHNA and CDR2 to SNTAGT. Ficoll-Paque density gradient centrifugation was the method used to isolate PBMCs. A remark on this clonotype: Its antigen is unknown. Base qualities are not recorded, but no much larger clone differs from it by a single base.

The data were produced on an Illumina NovaSeq 6000. TCRalpha and TCRbeta cDNA libraries were constructed by 5'RACE with constant-segment primers, with sample barcodes and unique molecular identifiers being introduced. Trizol reagent was used to extract RNA from every sample. Amplification of the libraries took two PCR steps, and the second step added a second sample barcode plus Illumina TruSeq adapters. Sequencing of libraries was performed on an Illumina NovaSeq with 2 x 150 bp paired-end reads. The source study handled its data this way. With migec v1.2.7, reads were demultiplexed and then collapsed into UMI-guided consensus sequences. Using mixcr v2.1.11, UMI consensuses were aligned to TRA and TRB V and J templates and then assembled into clonotypes. Expanded or contracted clonotypes were those called significant by both edgeR and NoisET, with noise models trained on biological replicates. For edgeR calls, the cutoffs were a false discovery rate-adjusted p below 0.01 and a log2 fold-change threshold of 1. PCA with hierarchical clustering of max-normalized trajectories of the 1000 most abundant clonotypes was used as exploratory dynamics analysis. Separately sequenced CD4+ and CD8+ repertoires were used to assign a CD4 or CD8 phenotype to each responding clone. TCRdb redid the processing of the public reads, applying fastp at Q25 and MiXCR, and retained in-frame beta chains. Each CDR3 protein appears once, grouped with its most common genes and DNA. TCRdb's processing, not the study's, gives the V and J calls here. In all, the sample holds under 400,000 distinct CDR3 sequences, and over 25% of those were seen once. The ten largest clones capture about 14% of the sample.

This chain joins TRBV6-4 to TRBJ2-4; the D gene cannot be named for sure. The sequencing input was PBMCs or a T cell subset sorted from them (not recorded which). The origin of this receptor is an adult woman who had mild COVID-19 (a few samples of this study predate the infection). The sample titles of this study are shuffled in the database, so cell type and time point are left out; the donor was told from shared clones. For the CDR3, the sequence is CASSAGIERYF. The nucleotide sequence is given as TGTGCCAGCAGTGCAGGCATAGAACGGTACTTC.